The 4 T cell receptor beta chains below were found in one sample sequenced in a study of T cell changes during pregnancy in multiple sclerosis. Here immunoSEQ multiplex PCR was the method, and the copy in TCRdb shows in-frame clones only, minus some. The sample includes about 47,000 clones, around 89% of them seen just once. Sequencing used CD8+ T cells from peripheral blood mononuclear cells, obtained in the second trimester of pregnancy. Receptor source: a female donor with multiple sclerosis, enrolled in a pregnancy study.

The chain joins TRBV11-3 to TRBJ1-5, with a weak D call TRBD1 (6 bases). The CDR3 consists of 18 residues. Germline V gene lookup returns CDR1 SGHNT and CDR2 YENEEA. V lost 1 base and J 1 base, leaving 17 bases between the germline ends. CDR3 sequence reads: CASSLGCWGGPSNQPQHF. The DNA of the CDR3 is TGTGCCAGCAGCTTAGGGTGTTGGGGGGGCCCCAGCAATCAGCCCCAGCATTTT.

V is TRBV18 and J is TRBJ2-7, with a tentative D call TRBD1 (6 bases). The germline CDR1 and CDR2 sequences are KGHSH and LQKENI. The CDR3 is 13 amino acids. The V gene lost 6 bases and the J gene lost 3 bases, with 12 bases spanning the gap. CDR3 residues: CASSHKDSYEQYF. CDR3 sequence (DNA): TGTGCCAGCTCCCATAAGGACAGCTACGAGCAGTACTTC.

In nucleotides, the CDR3 is TGCGCCAGCAGTGAGCTGGACACCGGCACTGAAGCTTTCTTT. Its translation is CASSELDTGTEAFF. The rearrangement joins TRBV10-2 to TRBJ1-1; D might be TRBD1 (5 bases). Per the germline V gene, CDR1 is WSHSY and CDR2 is SAAADI. The V end lost 2 bases, the J end lost 4 bases, and 11 bases lay between the germline ends. The CDR3 contains 14 residues.

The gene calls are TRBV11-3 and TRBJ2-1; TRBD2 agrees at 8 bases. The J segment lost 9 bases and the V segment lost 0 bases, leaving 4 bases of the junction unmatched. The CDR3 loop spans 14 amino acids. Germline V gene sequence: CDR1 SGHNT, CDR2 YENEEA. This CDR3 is CASSLDPGGPEQFF. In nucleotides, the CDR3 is TGTGCCAGCAGCTTAGATCCGGGGGGGCCTGAGCAGTTCTTC.